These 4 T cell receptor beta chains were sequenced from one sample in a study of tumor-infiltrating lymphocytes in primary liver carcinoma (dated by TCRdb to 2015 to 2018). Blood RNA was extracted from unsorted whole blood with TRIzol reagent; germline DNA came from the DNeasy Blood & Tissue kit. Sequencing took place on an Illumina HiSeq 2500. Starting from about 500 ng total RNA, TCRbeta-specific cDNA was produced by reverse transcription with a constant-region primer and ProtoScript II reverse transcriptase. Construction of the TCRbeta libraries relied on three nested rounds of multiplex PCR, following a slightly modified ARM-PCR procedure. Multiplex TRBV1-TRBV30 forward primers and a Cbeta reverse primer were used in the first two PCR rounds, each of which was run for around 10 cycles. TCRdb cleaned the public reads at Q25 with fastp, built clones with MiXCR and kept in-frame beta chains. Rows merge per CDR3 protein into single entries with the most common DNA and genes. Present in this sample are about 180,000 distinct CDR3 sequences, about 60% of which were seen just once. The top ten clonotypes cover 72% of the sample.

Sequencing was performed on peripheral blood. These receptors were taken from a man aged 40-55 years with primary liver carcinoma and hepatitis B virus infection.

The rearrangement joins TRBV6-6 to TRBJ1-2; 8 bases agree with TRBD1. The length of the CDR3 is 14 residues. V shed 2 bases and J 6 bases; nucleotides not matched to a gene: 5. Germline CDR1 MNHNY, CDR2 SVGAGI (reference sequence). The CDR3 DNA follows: TGTGCCAGCAGTTACCAATTGGACAGGGATGGCTACACCTTC. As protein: CASSYQLDRDGYTF.

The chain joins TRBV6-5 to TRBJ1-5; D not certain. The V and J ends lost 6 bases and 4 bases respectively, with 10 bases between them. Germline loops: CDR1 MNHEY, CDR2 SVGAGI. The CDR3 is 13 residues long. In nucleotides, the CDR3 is TGTGCCAGCAGAAAGGCGTTAAATCAGCCCCAGCATTTT. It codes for CASRKALNQPQHF.

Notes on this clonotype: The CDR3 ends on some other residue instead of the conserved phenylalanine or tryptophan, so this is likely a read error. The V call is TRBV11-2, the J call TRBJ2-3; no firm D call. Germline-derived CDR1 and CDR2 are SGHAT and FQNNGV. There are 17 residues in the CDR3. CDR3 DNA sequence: TGTGACAGCAGCGACCCTTTGGGCAGCCCCTTCACAGATACGCAGTATCTT. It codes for CDSSDPLGSPFTDTQYL.

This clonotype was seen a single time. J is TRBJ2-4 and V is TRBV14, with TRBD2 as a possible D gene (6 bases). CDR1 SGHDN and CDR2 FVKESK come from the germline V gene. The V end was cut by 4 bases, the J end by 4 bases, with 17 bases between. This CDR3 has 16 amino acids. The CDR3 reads CASSPNGGITKNIQYF. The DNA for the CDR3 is TGTGCCAGCAGCCCTAACGGGGGAATAACAAAAAACATTCAGTACTTC.